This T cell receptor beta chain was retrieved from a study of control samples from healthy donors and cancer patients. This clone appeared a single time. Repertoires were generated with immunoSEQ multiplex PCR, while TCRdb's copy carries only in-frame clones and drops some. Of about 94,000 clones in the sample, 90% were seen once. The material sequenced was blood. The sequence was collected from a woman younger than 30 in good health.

CDR3 nucleotides: TGTGCCAGCAGTTACGCGGGGGATACTGAAGCTTTCTTT. It codes for CASSYAGDTEAFF. The chain couples TRBV6-5 to TRBJ1-1; D may be TRBD1 (5 bases). CDR3 size: 13 residues. The V and J ends lost 2 bases and 5 bases respectively, with 9 bases between them. Germline-derived CDR1 and CDR2 are MNHEY and SVGAGI.